This T cell receptor beta chain came from a study of a mutant IDH1 vaccine in newly diagnosed glioma. The germline V gene has CDR1 SGDLS and CDR2 YYNGEE. CDR3 length: 13 residues. V was cut by 3 bases and J by 12 bases, with 19 bases left in between. Time point here: week 35, safety follow-up. Doses of 300 ug of mutant IDH1 20-mer peptide were given with topical imiquimod. As for this clone: Its matching antigen is unknown.

The protocol was immunoSEQ multiplex PCR, while the TCRdb copy is restricted to in-frame clones and leaves out a portion. Among tens of thousands of clones listed, around 84% were seen once. This TCR derives from a man in his thirties or forties with glioma. The sample in question was PBMCs, obtained from a glioma patient whose treatment included an IDH1 peptide vaccine. The chain uses TRBV9 and TRBJ2-7, with D tentatively TRBD1 (7 bases). This CDR3 is CASSAEGGGASYF. CDR3 nucleotide sequence: TGTGCCAGCAGCGCGGAAGGAGGGGGCGCATCGTACTTC.